The following is a T cell receptor beta chain sequence with its context. Its specificity is not known. Both 60 Vbeta primers and 13 Jbeta primers went into the PCR. Sequenced by immunoSEQ multiplex PCR; TCRdb stores in-frame clones only, minus some. This repertoire shows approximately 100,000 clones, about 83% found once; its top ten account for 2% to 3%. This record comes from a study of cytomegalovirus exposure and HLA in healthy donors. Findings and limits, study-wide: The classifier, whose performance was assessed in both the original and validation cohorts, reportedly diagnosed cytomegalovirus status with high specificity and sensitivity. Associated with HLA alleles at 0.05 false discovery rate in a later analysis were around 15,000 TCR beta sequences.

Input material: PBMCs. This TCR was sampled from a female donor in good health and CMV-seronegative.

The CDR3 sequence is CSARHGGQETQYF. The CDR3 nucleotides are TGCAGCGCACGCCACGGGGGGCAAGAGACCCAGTACTTC. The chain has TRBV29-1 and TRBJ2-5, with 7 bases lining up with TRBD2. The germline V gene encodes CDR1 SQVTM and CDR2 ANQGSEA. The junction had 7 bases not matched to a gene; V was cut back by 7 bases and J by 2 bases. The CDR3 totals 13 residues.